Sequencing of this T cell receptor (beta chain) was carried out in a study of cytomegalovirus exposure and HLA in healthy donors. Looking at the study overall: Sequencing of 150 million to 200 million T cells in an earlier analysis found about 120 million unique TCR beta sequences. Within the Caucasian-associated ancestry cluster were around 80% of the roughly 400 genotyped donors.

As concerns this clone: What it binds is unknown.

Trimming took off 2 bases at V and 0 bases at J, with 8 bases between the two ends. CDR3 length: 14 residues. Germline V CDR1 and CDR2: SGHRS, YFSETQ. PCR involved 60 Vbeta and 13 Jbeta primers. Only in-frame clones appear in the TCRdb table, and some are missing; sequencing was by immunoSEQ multiplex PCR. The table has some 90,000 clones, approximately 80% seen once. General study results and limits: Reports indicate that TCR beta sequences accurately predicted the HLA-A and HLA-B alleles of most subjects.

The chain couples TRBV5-1 to TRBJ1-1; perhaps TRBD1 as D (6 bases). The receptor was derived from a man younger than 40 in good health and CMV-seronegative. Sequenced sample: PBMCs. CDR3 protein: CASSFGTMNTEAFF. As DNA, the CDR3 is TGCGCCAGCAGCTTTGGGACAATGAACACTGAAGCTTTCTTT.